This TCR beta chain was observed in a study of cytomegalovirus exposure and HLA in healthy donors. 60 Vbeta and 13 Jbeta primers were used in PCR. Assay used: immunoSEQ multiplex PCR; TCRdb lists only in-frame clones, some missing. The table includes 120,000 to 150,000 clones, around three quarters detected once. The sequenced sample was PBMCs. The sequence came from a woman aged 40 to 55 in good health and CMV-seropositive.

The CDR3 is CASSLQTSGRADTQYF. CDR3 DNA: TGCGCCAGCAGCCTCCAGACTAGCGGGAGGGCCGATACGCAGTATTTT. The genes are TRBV5-1 and TRBJ2-3; TRBD2 matches 14 bases. The CDR3 extends over 16 amino acids. V lost 4 bases, J lost 6 bases, and 7 bases stayed unmatched. Germline V gene data show CDR1 as SGHRS and CDR2 as YFSETQ. Variable domain in full (rest from reference TRBV5-1 and TRBJ2-3): KAGVTQTPRYLIKTRGQQVTLSCSPISGHRSVSWYQQTPGQGLQFLFEYFSETQRNKGNFPGRFSGRQFSNSRSEMNVSTLELGDSALYLCASSLQTSGRADTQYFGPGTRLTVL.